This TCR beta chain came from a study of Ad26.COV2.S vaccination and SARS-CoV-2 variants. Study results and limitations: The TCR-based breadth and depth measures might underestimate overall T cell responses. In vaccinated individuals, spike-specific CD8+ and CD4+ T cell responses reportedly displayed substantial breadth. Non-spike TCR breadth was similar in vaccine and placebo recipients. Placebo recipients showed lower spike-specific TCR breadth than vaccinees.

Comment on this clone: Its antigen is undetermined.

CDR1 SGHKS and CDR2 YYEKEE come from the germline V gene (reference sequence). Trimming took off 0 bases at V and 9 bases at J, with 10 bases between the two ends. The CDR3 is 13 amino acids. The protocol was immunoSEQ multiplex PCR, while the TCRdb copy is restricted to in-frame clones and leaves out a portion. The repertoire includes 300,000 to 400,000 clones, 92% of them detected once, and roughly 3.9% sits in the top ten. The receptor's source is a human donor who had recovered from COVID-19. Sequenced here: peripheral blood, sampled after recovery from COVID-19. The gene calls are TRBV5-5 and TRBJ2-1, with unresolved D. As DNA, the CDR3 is TGTGCCAGCAGCTTGGTAGATCCTGGTGAGCAGTTCTTC. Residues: CASSLVDPGEQFF.